This TCR beta chain was identified during a study of blood T cell repertoires in COVID-19. The J segment lost 6 bases and the V segment lost 2 bases, leaving 9 bases of the junction unmatched. The length of the CDR3 is 16 residues. Germline CDR1 reads KGHSH; CDR2 reads LQKENI. Produced via immunoSEQ multiplex PCR; TCRdb's table is partial and in-frame only. The data show about 270,000 clones, roughly nine tenths seen once. The source of this sequence is a woman aged 30 to 39 with COVID-19, enrolled during active disease. Specimen: peripheral blood. The genes are TRBV18 and TRBJ1-5; 8 bases agree with TRBD1. The CDR3 is CASSPAAGGQSQPQHF. As DNA, the CDR3 is TGTGCCAGCTCACCAGCCGCAGGGGGCCAAAGTCAGCCCCAGCATTTT.